These T cell receptor beta chains were read from a single sample in a study of T cell responses to AZD1222 COVID-19 vaccine. Profiled with immunoSEQ multiplex PCR; TCRdb holds only in-frame clones, not every one. The table has 95,000 to 100,000 clones, 88% seen once. The input for sequencing was peripheral blood, taken 28 days after the second AZD1222 dose. These receptors were obtained from an adult who received the AZD1222 COVID-19 vaccine. The CDR3 runs from the conserved cysteine through the conserved F or W. Fields, in order: clone size, D gene, J gene, V gene, CDR3 protein, CDR3 DNA. A D gene is named only where the DNA matches it firmly. Only some rows state a clone size, as once, few, many or a class for expanded clones.

>-|-|TRBJ1-2|TRBV3-1/TRBV3-2
CASSRGPGNSAYTF
TGTGCCAGCAGCCGGGGTCCAGGGAATTCAGCCTACACCTTC
>-|TRBD1|TRBJ2-1|TRBV6-2/TRBV6-3
CASSYLQTGTGEQFF
TGTGCCAGCAGTTACCTACAAACCGGGACAGGGGAGCAGTTCTTC
>-|-|TRBJ1-5|TRBV19
CASSTQRGLINQPQHF
TGTGCCAGTAGTACCCAAAGGGGTTTAATCAATCAGCCCCAGCATTTT
>-|-|TRBJ1-1|TRBV24-1
CATEGVNTEAFF
TGTGCCACCGAGGGGGTGAACACTGAAGCTTTCTTT
>once|-|TRBJ2-1|TRBV11-2
CASSLDPGASANEQFF
TGTGCCAGCAGCTTAGACCCGGGAGCCTCCGCGAATGAGCAGTTCTTC
>-|TRBD1|TRBJ1-1|TRBV27
CASKSGGKAFF
TGTGCCAGCAAATCAGGGGGAAAAGCTTTCTTT
>-|-|TRBJ1-1|TRBV28
CASSLPQAGAGEAFF
TGTGCCAGCAGTTTACCGCAGGCAGGGGCGGGTGAAGCTTTCTTT
>-|-|TRBJ2-7|TRBV12-5
CASVLGATSYEQYF
TGTGCTAGTGTCTTAGGGGCCACGTCCTACGAGCAGTACTTC
>-|-|TRBJ1-5|TRBV6-1
CASSELTQPQHF
TGTGCCAGCAGTGAACTTACTCAGCCCCAGCATTTT
>-|TRBD1|TRBJ2-7|TRBV6-5
CASSNTGVVAEQYF
TGTGCCAGCAGTAACACAGGGGTCGTCGCCGAGCAGTACTTC
>once|-|TRBJ1-2|TRBV19
CASSIQGDYGYTF
TGTGCCAGTAGTATACAGGGAGACTATGGCTACACCTTC
>-|-|TRBJ1-3|TRBV5-1
CASSLGRDRSGNTIYF
TGCGCCAGCAGCTTGGGACGGGACCGCTCTGGAAACACCATATATTTT
>-|-|TRBJ1-3|TRBV30
CAWIMAGNTIYF
TGTGCCTGGATTATGGCTGGAAACACCATATATTTT
>-|TRBD2|TRBJ2-3|TRBV27
CASRAASGSTLDTQYF
TGTGCCAGCAGGGCCGCTAGCGGGAGTACGTTAGATACGCAGTATTTT
>-|-|TRBJ1-3|TRBV18
CASGDSGNTIYF
TGTGCCTCCGGGGACTCTGGAAACACCATATATTTT
>-|-|TRBJ1-1|TRBV19
CASSTQQGSEAFF
TGTGCCAGTAGTACCCAACAGGGTTCGGAAGCTTTCTTT
>-|-|TRBJ1-5|TRBV6-5
CASSFHSNQPQHF
TGTGCCAGCTCGTTCCATAGCAATCAGCCCCAGCATTTT
>once|TRBD1|TRBJ1-2|TRBV30
CAWSVPATGGLYGYTF
TGTGCCTGGAGTGTACCTGCGACAGGGGGATTATATGGCTACACCTTC
>once|-|TRBJ1-6|TRBV9
CASSPTDRAPNSPLHF
TGTGCCAGCAGCCCCACGGACCGAGCACCTAATTCACCCCTCCACTTT
>once|-|TRBJ2-2|TRBV5-1
CASSMMDVETGELFF
TGCGCCAGCAGCATGATGGACGTCGAGACCGGGGAGCTGTTTTTT
>-|-|TRBJ1-5|TRBV3-1/TRBV3-2
CASSQDRYNQPQHF
TGTGCCAGCAGCCAAGACAGATACAATCAGCCCCAGCATTTT
>-|-|TRBJ1-4|TRBV14
CASSLGVTTNEKLFF
TGTGCCAGCAGCCTAGGGGTAACAACTAATGAAAAACTGTTTTTT
>-|-|TRBJ2-7|TRBV30
CAWELGGYEQYF
TGTGCCTGGGAACTAGGGGGCTACGAGCAGTACTTC
>-|-|TRBJ2-2|TRBV5-1
CASSLGTANTGELFF
TGCGCCAGCAGCTTGGGGACAGCGAACACCGGGGAGCTGTTTTTT
>once|TRBD1|TRBJ2-7|TRBV5-4
CASSPWDRGLYEQYF
TGTGCCAGCAGCCCTTGGGACAGGGGGCTATACGAGCAGTACTTC
>-|-|TRBJ1-2|TRBV28
CASSLPPGLSYGYTF
TGTGCCAGCAGTTTGCCTCCGGGCCTTAGTTATGGCTACACCTTC
>once|-|TRBJ2-7|TRBV6-5
CASKRDGSYEQYF
TGTGCCAGCAAGCGAGACGGCTCCTACGAGCAGTACTTC
>-|TRBD2|TRBJ2-2|TRBV5-1
CASSSKGLAGVTGELFF
TGCGCCAGCAGCTCGAAGGGACTAGCGGGAGTCACCGGGGAGCTGTTTTTT
>-|-|TRBJ1-1|TRBV28
CASSDFMGGNTEAFF
TGTGCCAGCAGCGATTTTATGGGGGGGAACACTGAAGCTTTCTTT
>-|-|TRBJ2-7|TRBV6-5
CASRRRPSYEQYF
TGTGCCAGCAGACGAAGGCCTTCCTACGAGCAGTACTTC
>-|-|TRBJ2-7|TRBV29-1
CSVENCGSVTYEQYF
TGCAGCGTTGAAAATTGTGGTTCGGTTACGTACGAGCAGTACTTC
>-|TRBD2|TRBJ2-7|TRBV5-1
CASSFDTGGLWEQYF
TGCGCCAGCAGCTTTGACACGGGAGGCCTGTGGGAGCAGTACTTC
>once|-|TRBJ1-6|TRBV18
CASSSGGTPMHSPLHF
TGTGCCAGCTCATCAGGAGGGACACCCATGCATTCACCCCTCCACTTT
>-|TRBD2|TRBJ2-3|TRBV5-1
CASSTWTSGNPLYF
TGCGCCAGCAGCACCTGGACTAGCGGGAACCCCTTGTATTTT
>-|TRBD1|TRBJ2-7|TRBV24-1
CATRETGFPYEQYF
TGTGCCACCAGAGAGACAGGGTTTCCCTACGAGCAGTACTTC
>-|-|TRBJ2-7|TRBV7-9
CASSLGEGTASYEQYF
TGTGCCAGCAGCTTAGGGGAGGGGACAGCCTCCTACGAGCAGTACTTC
>once|-|TRBJ1-2|TRBV2
CASSLGARDYGYTF
TGTGCCAGCAGCCTCGGGGCCCGGGACTATGGCTACACCTTC
>-|-|TRBJ2-7|TRBV7-9
CASSLLGDEQYF
TGTGCCAGCAGCTTGCTAGGGGACGAGCAGTACTTC
>-|-|TRBJ2-7|TRBV6-5
CASSYGDSSVLYEQYF
TGTGCCAGCAGTTACGGGGACTCCTCCGTTCTCTACGAGCAGTACTTC
>-|-|TRBJ2-7|TRBV7-3
CASSFGGSYEQYF
TGTGCCAGCAGCTTTGGGGGTAGCTACGAGCAGTACTTC
>-|-|TRBJ1-4|TRBV29-1
CSVEGTQKGEKLFF
TGCAGCGTTGAAGGGACCCAGAAGGGTGAAAAACTGTTTTTT
>-|-|TRBJ1-5|TRBV7-7
CASSLALEGCRPQHF
TGTGCCAGCAGCTTAGCGCTCGAGGGCTGTCGGCCCCAGCATTTT
>-|-|TRBJ2-2|TRBV30
CAWSVRGNTGELFF
TGTGCCTGGAGTGTCAGGGGGAACACCGGGGAGCTGTTTTTT
>-|-|TRBJ2-6|TRBV29-1
CSVLGAAGANVLTF
TGCAGCGTCTTAGGGGCGGCGGGGGCCAACGTCCTGACTTTC
>-|-|TRBJ1-6|TRBV4-1
CASSPRMDSPLHF
TGCGCCAGCAGCCCGCGGATGGATTCACCCCTCCACTTT
>-|TRBD1|TRBJ1-2|TRBV28
CASSTPGQENYGYTF
TGTGCCAGCAGTACTCCGGGACAGGAGAACTATGGCTACACCTTC
>-|-|TRBJ2-7|TRBV29-1
CSVRTAGTDYEQYF
TGCAGCGTTAGGACAGCCGGAACGGACTACGAGCAGTACTTC
>-|TRBD2|TRBJ2-3|TRBV5-4
CASSLRTSVDYTQYF
TGTGCCAGCAGCTTGCGAACTAGCGTAGACTATACGCAGTATTTT
>few|TRBD1|TRBJ1-1|TRBV7-9
CASSLYGGQGAWDTEAFF
TGTGCCAGCAGCTTATACGGCGGACAGGGGGCTTGGGACACTGAAGCTTTCTTT
>-|-|TRBJ2-5|TRBV29-1
CSGLDYDETQYF
TGCAGCGGGTTAGACTACGATGAGACCCAGTACTTC
>-|-|TRBJ2-2|TRBV2
CASSRDGSNTGELFF
TGTGCCAGCAGTAGGGACGGTTCGAACACCGGGGAGCTGTTTTTT
>-|-|TRBJ1-2|TRBV28
CASSLINFGGYTF
TGTGCCAGCAGTTTAATAAACTTCGGCGGCTACACCTTC
>-|-|TRBJ1-2|TRBV6-4
CASSDSAGEANYGYTF
TGTGCCAGCAGTGACTCGGCAGGGGAAGCTAACTATGGCTACACCTTC
>once|-|TRBJ1-2|TRBV5-4
CASSEEQGLYTF
TGTGCCAGCAGCGAAGAACAGGGCTTGTACACCTTC
>-|-|TRBJ2-1|TRBV18
CASSTGLRGLEGNEQFF
TGTGCCAGCTCAACGGGACTCAGGGGCCTTGAGGGCAATGAGCAGTTCTTC